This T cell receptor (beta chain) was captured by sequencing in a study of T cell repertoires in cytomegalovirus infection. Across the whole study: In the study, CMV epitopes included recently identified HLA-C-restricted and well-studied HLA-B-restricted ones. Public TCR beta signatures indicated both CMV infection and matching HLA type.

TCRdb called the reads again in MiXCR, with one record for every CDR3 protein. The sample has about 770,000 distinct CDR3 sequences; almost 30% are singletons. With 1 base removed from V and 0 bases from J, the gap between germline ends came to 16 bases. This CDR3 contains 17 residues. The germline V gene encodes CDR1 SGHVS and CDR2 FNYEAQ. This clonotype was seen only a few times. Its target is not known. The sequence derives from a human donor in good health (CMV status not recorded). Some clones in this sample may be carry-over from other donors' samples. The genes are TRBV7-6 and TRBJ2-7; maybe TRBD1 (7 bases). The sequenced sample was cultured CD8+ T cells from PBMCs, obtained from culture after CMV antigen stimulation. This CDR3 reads CASSLVGGTASSYEQYF. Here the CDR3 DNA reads TGTGCCAGCAGCTTAGTAGGGGGGACAGCGAGCTCCTACGAGCAGTACTTC.